Following are 30 T cell receptor beta chains from one sample sequenced in a study of blood T cell repertoires in COVID-19. Clones were sequenced by immunoSEQ multiplex PCR, and TCRdb holds only the in-frame ones, with some missing. Here the sample spans approximately 110,000 clones, roughly 80% being singletons. Sequencing was done on a sample of peripheral blood. These receptor sequences come from a woman older than 75 with acute or convalescent COVID-19.

The chain has TRBV11-2 and TRBJ2-7; the D gene is possibly TRBD2 (5 bases). Trimming took off 4 bases at V and 2 bases at J, with 12 bases between the two ends. The CDR3 has 14 amino acids. Germline CDR1 SGHAT, CDR2 FQNNGV. DNA for the CDR3: TGTGCCAGCAGCTACAACGGGGAGACCTACGAGCAGTACTTC. Its translation: CASSYNGETYEQYF.

CDR3 bases: TGTGCCAGCAGCAGGGGAAATGAAAAACTGTTTTTT. Its translation: CASSRGNEKLFF. This sequence joins TRBV6-5 and TRBJ1-4; a possible D gene is TRBD1 (6 bases). Germline CDR1 and CDR2: MNHEY and SVGAGI. Trimming left V 6 bases short and J 5 bases short, with 7 bases between. The CDR3 extends over 12 amino acids.

CDR3 sequence reads: CASRFRTQGRQPQHF. Here the CDR3 DNA reads TGTGCCAGCAGGTTCCGGACACAGGGTCGTCAGCCCCAGCATTTT. The J gene is TRBJ1-5, the V gene TRBV6-5; weak D call: TRBD1 (6 bases). CDR3 length equals 15 residues. Germline V CDR1 and CDR2: MNHEY, SVGAGI. The ends were cut back, 6 bases at V and 6 bases at J, with 18 bases in the middle.

The CDR3, as DNA: TGTGCCAGCAGTTTAGAGGGGGCAAGCTATGGCTACACCTTC. This gives the protein CASSLEGASYGYTF. The chain joins TRBV28 to TRBJ1-2; 7 nucleotides line up with TRBD1. Germline trimming cut 2 bases from V and 4 bases from J; bases unmatched to any gene: 4. The CDR3 runs to 14 residues. CDR1 and CDR2 from the germline V gene are MDHEN and SYDVKM.

This clone showed up just a few times. The gene calls are TRBV3-1 (or the pseudogene TRBV3-2) and TRBJ1-4; TRBD1 might be the D (5 bases). Trimming stripped 4 bases from V and 7 bases from J, with 13 bases between. The CDR3 sequence is 14 residues long. Per germline, CDR1 LGHDT and CDR2 YNNKEL (reference sequence). The CDR3 nucleotides are TGTGCCAGCAGCCGGACACTGTTCGTTGAAAAACTGTTTTTT. This gives the protein CASSRTLFVEKLFF.

This chain connects TRBV12-2 to TRBJ1-1. TRBV12-2 is a listed pseudogene. The CDR3 extends over 10 amino acids. The CDR3, as DNA: TGTGCAAATTCCGACTCTGAAGCTTTCTTT. Protein: CANSDSEAFF.

The chain combines TRBV6-5 with TRBJ2-7, with D possibly being TRBD2 (6 bases). The CDR3 has 14 amino acids. V was cut by 4 bases and J by 0 bases, with 10 bases left in between. Looked up from germline, CDR1 is MNHEY and CDR2 is SVGAGI. The CDR3 region has the DNA TGTGCCAGCAGTTTCAGCGGGTCCTCCTACGAGCAGTACTTC. Protein: CASSFSGSSYEQYF.

The genes are TRBV19 and TRBJ2-1; 9 nucleotides agree with TRBD2. Germline V gene data show CDR1 as LNHDA and CDR2 as SQIVND (reference sequence). This CDR3 is built from 16 residues. The V gene end was trimmed by 3 bases and the J gene end by 4 bases; junction bases not matched to a gene: 7. DNA for the CDR3: TGTGCCAGTAGTATTGATAGCGGGAGTATGTACAATGAGCAGTTCTTC. Its translation is CASSIDSGSMYNEQFF.

J is TRBJ2-1 and V is TRBV6-5; 8 bases are a match to TRBD2. The CDR3 sequence is 15 residues long. Losses at the gene ends were 7 bases for V and 9 bases for J; bases not matched to a gene: 14. Germline V lookup: CDR1 MNHEY, CDR2 SVGAGI. This CDR3 is CASTHDTSGVGEQFF. CDR3 DNA sequence: TGTGCCAGCACCCACGACACTAGCGGAGTGGGTGAGCAGTTCTTC.

The rearrangement joins TRBV15 to TRBJ1-1; 7 nucleotides match TRBD1. The ends lost 0 bases at V and 3 bases at J; junction bases unmatched: 4. CDR3 length: 15 residues. Germline CDR1 LNHNV, CDR2 YYDKDF (reference sequence). The CDR3 nucleotides are TGTGCCACCAGCAGAGATTGGGGACAGTACACTGAAGCTTTCTTT. It yields the protein CATSRDWGQYTEAFF.

The chain employs TRBV30 and TRBJ2-4; D remains ambiguous. This CDR3 is 14 amino acids long. The V gene lost 4 bases and the J gene lost 0 bases, with 10 bases spanning the gap. CDR1 is GTSNPN, CDR2 SVGIG, per germline (reference sequence). This chain's CDR3 is CAWNKFVAKNIQYF. The CDR3 coding sequence is TGTGCCTGGAACAAATTTGTAGCCAAAAACATTCAGTACTTC.

The V and J genes are TRBV6-5 and TRBJ1-5, with TRBD1 as a possible D gene (5 bases). Per germline, CDR1 MNHEY and CDR2 SVGAGI. The CDR3 is made up of 14 amino acids. V gave up 5 bases and J gave up 3 bases, with 11 bases separating them. DNA of the CDR3: TGTGCCAGCAGTACGGGGGGAGACAATCAGCCCCAGCATTTT. Protein sequence: CASSTGGDNQPQHF.

The chain employs TRBV6-5 and TRBJ2-3, with 10 bases lining up with TRBD1. The germline V gene encodes CDR1 MNHEY and CDR2 SVGAGI. The CDR3 extends over 15 amino acids. V lost 6 bases, J lost 2 bases, and 5 bases stayed unmatched. In nucleotides, the CDR3 is TGTGCCAGCAGCTCGGGACAGGGGACCACAGATACGCAGTATTTT. Translated: CASSSGQGTTDTQYF.

The V gene is TRBV7-2, the J gene TRBJ1-5; possibly TRBD1 for D (5 bases). Germline V gene lookup returns CDR1 SGHTA and CDR2 FQGNSA. Between the trimmed V and J ends, which lost 3 bases and 5 bases, there was a span of 8 bases. CDR3 length equals 13 residues. CDR3 region: CASSLGPDQPQHF. The CDR3 DNA follows: TGTGCCAGCAGCTTGGGGCCGGATCAGCCCCAGCATTTT.

This clone was seen only once. The V call is TRBV24-1, the J call TRBJ2-2; D gene ambiguous. This CDR3 has 14 amino acids. The ends were cut back, 4 bases at V and 7 bases at J, with 12 bases in the middle. Germline V lookup: CDR1 KGHDR, CDR2 SFDVKD. DNA for the CDR3: TGTGCCACCAGTGACCCCGGTCGTGGCGGGGAGCTGTTTTTT. Amino acids: CATSDPGRGGELFF.

V usage is TRBV27 and J usage is TRBJ2-5, with TRBD2 identical over 10 bases. The CDR3 runs to 14 residues. Trimming removed 3 bases from V and 4 bases from J; junction bases left unmatched: 2. CDR1 and CDR2 (germline): MNHEY, SMNVEV (reference sequence). The CDR3 nucleotides read TGTGCCAGCAGTTTGGCTAGCGGGAGAGAGACCCAGTACTTC. Amino acids: CASSLASGRETQYF.

The chain has TRBV19 and TRBJ2-5; 8 nucleotides line up with TRBD1. Germline V gene data show CDR1 as LNHDA and CDR2 as SQIVND (reference sequence). The junction had 6 bases not matched to a gene; V was cut back by 4 bases and J by 5 bases. The CDR3 covers 14 residues. The CDR3 DNA follows: TGTGCCAGTAGTACCCGGACAGGGCTGGAGACCCAGTACTTC. Translation gives CASSTRTGLETQYF. Full variable domain (remainder filled in from reference TRBV19 and TRBJ2-5): DGGITQSPKYLFRKEGQNVTLSCEQNLNHDAMYWYRQDPGQGLRLIYYSQIVNDFQKGDIAEGYSVSREKKESFPLTVTSAQKNPTAFYLCASSTRTGLETQYFGPGTRLLVL.

The chain employs TRBV12-5 and TRBJ1-1; no reliable D call. Germline lookup yields CDR1 LGHNT and CDR2 FRNRAP. The CDR3 totals 13 residues. The ends were cut back, 2 bases at V and 8 bases at J, with 12 bases in the middle. In nucleotides, the CDR3 is TGTGCTAGTGGTTTGAGTCAGGCCGAGGAAGCTTTCTTT. This translates into CASGLSQAEEAFF.

This chain joins TRBV19 and TRBJ2-2; D is possibly TRBD2 (6 bases). Trimming took 9 bases from V and 0 from J, leaving 11 bases between them. Germline CDR1 and CDR2: LNHDA and SQIVND (reference sequence). The CDR3 covers 14 residues. CDR3 coding DNA: TGTGCCAGCCTGGGGGGAGCGAACACCGGGGAGCTGTTTTTT. As protein: CASLGGANTGELFF.

This sequence joins TRBV11-2 and TRBJ2-1; 7 bases agree with TRBD1. There are 16 residues in the CDR3. The ends lost 5 bases at V and 7 bases at J; junction bases unmatched: 14. CDR1 and CDR2 (germline): SGHAT, FQNNGV. The CDR3 region has the DNA TGTGCCAGCAGCCCTTCCCGACAGGGAAAATCGAATGAGCAGTTCTTC. It encodes CASSPSRQGKSNEQFF.

The V and J genes are TRBV11-2 and TRBJ1-2, with 10 bases lining up with TRBD1. This CDR3 is 14 amino acids long. Germline CDR1 SGHAT, CDR2 FQNNGV. V trimming: 0 bases; J trimming: 6 bases; junction bases outside the gene matches: 1. The CDR3 DNA is TGTGCCAGCAGCTTAGAGGGGACAGGGGATGGCTACACCTTC. Its translation: CASSLEGTGDGYTF.

The chain is built from TRBV27 and TRBJ1-1; TRBD1 matches at 10 bases. The CDR3 consists of 16 residues. The germline V gene has CDR1 MNHEY and CDR2 SMNVEV (reference sequence). Trimming took 5 bases from V and 5 from J; bases not matched to a gene: 11. CDR3 in DNA: TGTGCCAGCAGTCTACGGGACAGGGGTCACCCTACTGAAGCTTTCTTT. It translates to CASSLRDRGHPTEAFF.

The gene calls are TRBV6-1 and TRBJ2-7, with a possible D match to TRBD2 (5 bases). Trimming shortened V by 2 bases and J by 4 bases, and 6 bases separated the two germline ends. The germline V gene encodes CDR1 MNHNS and CDR2 SASEGT. The CDR3 consists of 12 residues. This chain's CDR3 is CASSELAYEQYV. The DNA for the CDR3 is TGTGCCAGCAGTGAACTAGCTTACGAGCAGTACGTC.

The V and J genes are TRBV9 and TRBJ1-3, with TRBD1 matching over 7 bases. J was trimmed by 4 bases and V by 0 bases; bases with no gene match: 4. The CDR3 extends over 15 amino acids. Per germline, CDR1 SGDLS and CDR2 YYNGEE. As DNA, the CDR3 is TGTGCCAGCAGCGTAGACAGGGGAATAGGAAACACCATATATTTT. Protein sequence: CASSVDRGIGNTIYF.

The chain couples TRBV10-3 to TRBJ2-7, with 14 positions matching TRBD2. V lost 2 bases to trimming and J lost 7 bases; unmatched junction nucleotides: 7. The germline V gene encodes CDR1 ENHRY and CDR2 SYGVKD. This CDR3 region has 16 residues. Written as DNA, the CDR3 is TGTGCCATCAGTGAGGCGACTAGCGGGAGGGCCGGGGAGCAGTACTTC. Protein product: CAISEATSGRAGEQYF.

The chain employs TRBV7-2 and TRBJ2-1, with 7 bases identical to TRBD2. The ends lost 5 bases at V and 4 bases at J; junction bases unmatched: 8. CDR1 and CDR2 (germline): SGHTA, FQGNSA. CDR3 size: 15 residues. The CDR3 spells CASSQTSSNYNEQFF. The CDR3 bases are TGTGCCAGCAGCCAGACTAGCAGTAATTACAATGAGCAGTTCTTC.

V usage is TRBV6-5 and J usage is TRBJ2-1; 7 positions match TRBD2. CDR1 is MNHEY, CDR2 SVGAGI, per germline. The CDR3 is made up of 15 amino acids. J lost 0 bases, V lost 6 bases, and 5 bases had no gene match. CDR3 DNA: TGTGCCAGCAGCGCGGCGGGAGACTCCTACAATGAGCAGTTCTTC. Protein sequence: CASSAAGDSYNEQFF.

The chain couples TRBV10-2 to TRBJ2-3; 8 bases align to TRBD1. Germline CDR1 and CDR2: WSHSY and SAAADI. J gave up 3 bases and V 5 bases, and 7 bases lay outside the gene matches. There are 15 residues in the CDR3. The CDR3 loop is CASSSGTGDTDTQYF. The CDR3 region has the DNA TGCGCCAGCAGTTCCGGGACAGGCGATACAGATACGCAGTATTTT.

The rearrangement links TRBV24-1 to TRBJ2-1, with 13 bases identical to TRBD2. The CDR3 consists of 16 residues. J gave up 8 bases and V 9 bases, and 12 bases lay outside the gene matches. CDR1 and CDR2 (germline): KGHDR, SFDVKD. CDR3 amino acids: CATSGLAGVISDEQFF. CDR3 DNA sequence: TGTGCCACCTCTGGACTAGCGGGAGTTATTTCCGATGAGCAGTTCTTC.

This sequence joins TRBV6-1 and TRBJ2-7; TRBD2 aligns across 7 bases. The germline V gene encodes CDR1 MNHNS and CDR2 SASEGT. The junction had 7 bases not matched to a gene; V was cut back by 0 bases and J by 2 bases. The CDR3 extends over 16 amino acids. The CDR3 DNA reads as TGTGCCAGCAGTGAAGCGGGAGGGGCCAGGGCCTACGAGCAGTACTTC. Its translation: CASSEAGGARAYEQYF.